This TCR beta chain stems from a study of blood T cells in healthy people across ages. Study information: Every two T cells gave about one barcoded beta molecule via template switching. General study findings and limits: Age showed a roughly linear inverse relationship with TCR beta diversity per million T cells.

A sample-barcoded 5' primer and a J-beta primer mix were used in a second PCR of about 6 to 12 cycles. Every sample produced at least 3 million CDR3-containing paired-end reads. Each CDR3 protein gets one entry after TCRdb re-called the 5' RACE reads with MiXCR. The table records 600,000 to 800,000 distinct CDR3 sequences, around 20% of them present only once. This CDR3 contains 18 residues. V lost 0 bases to trimming and J lost 1 base; unmatched junction nucleotides: 8. Per the germline V gene, CDR1 is SGHRS and CDR2 is YFSETQ. As concerns this clonotype: What it binds is unknown.

The study recruited healthy Caucasian donors from Russia who were aged about 6 to 100. The sequenced sample consisted of blood. This TCR was sampled from a man in his sixties or seventies in good health. The rearrangement joins TRBV5-1 to TRBJ2-1; 9 positions agree with TRBD1. In DNA, the CDR3 is TGCGCCAGCAGCTTGGGCCCGGGACAGGGCCCTTCCTACAATGAGCAGTTCTTC. This gives the protein CASSLGPGQGPSYNEQFF.